The 25 T cell receptor beta chains in this list originate from one sample, sequenced in a study of metastatic and nonmetastatic thyroid tumors. Ahead of thyroid surgery, no patient had received treatment of any kind. TCRdb ran MiXCR on the PCR reads. This sample yields over 25,000 clones, of which roughly 3.7% are seen a single time; around 20% belongs to the top ten. The specimen was blood. The receptors originated from a female donor with papillary thyroid cancer or a benign thyroid nodule (not recorded which). Some clones in this sample may be carry-over from other donors' samples.

At least ten counts were recorded for this clone. This chain links TRBV11-3 with TRBJ1-2; D perhaps matches TRBD1 (6 bases). V gave up 5 bases and J gave up 3 bases, with 13 bases separating them. The CDR3 covers 14 residues. CDR1 is SGHNT and CDR2 is YENEEA in the germline V gene. The CDR3 protein is CASSHQSGDYGYTF. CDR3 nucleotides: TGTGCCAGCAGCCACCAATCAGGGGACTATGGCTACACCTTC.

This clone showed up many times. The J gene is TRBJ2-5, the V gene TRBV30; D possibly corresponds to TRBD2 (7 bases). Trimming stripped 1 base from V and 2 bases from J, with 14 bases between. CDR1 and CDR2 (germline): GTSNPN, SVGIG (reference sequence). This CDR3 has 15 residues. The CDR3 DNA reads TGTGCCTGGAGTGGAGCCGGGGGGCAACAAGAGACCCAGTACTTC. Translated, it gives CAWSGAGGQQETQYF.

The table lists this clone with many counts. CDR3 in amino acids: CASSSRTWAGNTIYF. As DNA, the CDR3 is TGTGCCAGCAGCTCCAGGACATGGGCAGGAAACACCATATATTTT. V is TRBV11-3 and J is TRBJ1-3; the D gene is possibly TRBD1 (5 bases). The CDR3 runs to 15 residues. V was clipped by 4 bases and J by 4 bases, with 14 bases between them. CDR1 and CDR2 from the germline V gene are SGHNT and YENEEA.

Many counts were recorded for this clone. The chain couples TRBV18 to TRBJ2-7, with D perhaps TRBD1 (6 bases). The CDR3 covers 12 residues. Germline V gives CDR1 KGHSH, CDR2 LQKENI. V gave up 2 bases and J gave up 5 bases, with 7 bases separating them. The CDR3 reads CASSPTGNEQYF. CDR3 sequence (DNA): TGTGCCAGCTCACCAACAGGGAACGAGCAGTACTTC. The full variable domain, its missing parts supplied by reference TRBV18 and TRBJ2-7, is NAGVMQNPRHLVRRRGQEARLRCSPMKGHSHVYWYRQLPEEGLKFMVYLQKENIIDESGMPKERFSAEFPKEGPSILRIQQVVRGDSAAYFCASSPTGNEQYFGPGTRLTVT.

In regard to this clone: Since a much larger clone is just one base distant, this may be a read error. Distinct nucleotide sequences in the sample also encode this CDR3. This chain uses TRBV11-1 with TRBJ1-1, with TRBD1 as a possible D gene (5 bases). Germline assignment: CDR1 SGHAT and CDR2 FQDESV (reference sequence). The CDR3 extends over 14 amino acids. CDR3 sequence: CASSSDRAYTEAFF. The DNA for the CDR3 is TGCGCCAGCAGCTCAGACAGAGCTTACACTGAAGCTTTCTTT.

This clone was observed a few times. One end of the junction does not line up with germline, which may come from a read error. The CDR3 reads CASAPLSQGGNTICF. The CDR3 nucleotides are TGCGCCAGCGCCCCCCTTTCTCAGGGTGGAAACACCATATGTTTT. V gene TRBV5-1 combines with J gene TRBJ1-3; perhaps TRBD1 as D (5 bases). CDR3 length: 15 amino acids. Germline-derived CDR1 and CDR2 are SGHRS and YFSETQ. The full variable domain, with the rest looked up from reference TRBV5-1 and TRBJ1-3, is KAGVTQTPRYLIKTRGQQVTLSCSPISGHRSVSWYQQTPGQGLQFLFEYFSETQRNKGNFPGRFSGRQFSNSRSEMNVSTLELGDSALYLCASAPLSQGGNTICFGEGSWLTVV.

This clone was recorded many times. This chain links TRBV29-1 with TRBJ1-2; D is perhaps TRBD1 (5 bases). The CDR3 is made up of 16 amino acids. Trimming stripped 1 base from V and 5 bases from J, with 20 bases between. Germline V lookup: CDR1 SQVTM, CDR2 ANQGSEA. CDR3 in DNA: TGCAGCGTTGAAGTCAGGGAGGATTGGGGGGTATATGGCTACACCTTC. Its protein product is CSVEVREDWGVYGYTF. Drawing the rest from reference TRBV29-1 and TRBJ1-2, the complete variable domain is SAVISQKPSRDICQRGTSLTIQCQVDSQVTMMFWYRQQPGQSLTLIATANQGSEATYESGFVIDKFPISRPNLTFSTLTVSNMSPEDSSIYLCSVEVREDWGVYGYTFGSGTRLTVV.

Worth noting for this clone: This sequence may be a read error, since a much larger clone differs from it by one base. The rearrangement joins TRBV6-2 or TRBV6-3 to TRBJ1-2; no reliable D call. Germline values: CDR1 MNHEY, CDR2 SVGEGT. This CDR3 spans 14 amino acids. The CDR3 region has the DNA TGTTCCAGCAGTTTGACGGATTCTAACTATGGCTACACCTTC. Translation: CSSSLTDSNYGYTF.

This clone has a handful of counts. CDR3 sequence reads: CASSYRGRVNTGELFF. DNA for the CDR3: TGTGCCAGCAGTTACAGGGGCAGGGTTAACACCGGGGAGCTGTTTTTT. This chain joins TRBV12-3 or TRBV12-4 and TRBJ2-2; 7 bases agree with TRBD1. With 4 bases clipped from V and 2 bases from J, the junction kept 7 bases outside the gene matches. This CDR3 is built from 16 residues.

A remark on this clone: An end of the junction does not agree with germline; a read error may underlie this. The chain recombines TRBV6-9 with TRBJ2-7; D is ambiguous. Looked up from germline, CDR1 is MNHGY and CDR2 is SVAAGI. The CDR3 extends over 14 amino acids. CDR3 amino acids: CASNYEWIVARENF. Here the CDR3 DNA reads TGTGCCAGCAATTACGAGTGGATCGTCGCCAGAGAAAACTTC.

In its sample, this clone ranks as medium-sized. The chain links TRBV6-1 to TRBJ2-1, with 12 bases that match TRBD2. This CDR3 comprises 14 residues. The V gene end was trimmed by 5 bases and the J gene end by 9 bases; junction bases not matched to a gene: 5. Germline V lookup: CDR1 MNHNS, CDR2 SASEGT. The chain's CDR3 is CASSRLAGAVEQFF. Written as DNA, the CDR3 is TGTGCCAGCAGTCGACTAGCGGGAGCGGTTGAGCAGTTCTTC.

The chain carries TRBV6-1 and TRBJ2-7, with TRBD2 matching over 12 bases. V shed 7 bases, J shed 3 bases, and the junction held 4 bases outside the gene matches. CDR1 and CDR2 from the germline V gene are MNHNS and SASEGT. The CDR3 consists of 14 residues. The CDR3 loop reads CASIQGLAGYEQYF. CDR3 nucleotide sequence: TGTGCCAGCATCCAGGGACTAGCGGGCTACGAGCAGTACTTC.

This clone was seen at least ten times. The chain has TRBV5-1 and TRBJ2-1; 7 bases line up with TRBD1. Germline V gene data show CDR1 as SGHRS and CDR2 as YFSETQ. This CDR3 region has 13 residues. Trimming took 5 bases from V and 9 from J; bases not matched to a gene: 8. The CDR3 is CASSTGPGGEQFF. Written as DNA, the CDR3 is TGCGCCAGCAGTACAGGACCAGGGGGTGAGCAGTTCTTC.

This chain joins TRBV6-1 and TRBJ2-1; D is unclear. Germline V CDR1 and CDR2: MNHNS, SASEGT. The CDR3 has 14 residues. V lost 4 bases and J 4 bases, leaving 11 bases between the germline ends. The CDR3 sequence is CASSVSCGYNEQFF. The CDR3 DNA reads as TGTGCCAGCAGTGTTAGCTGTGGGTACAATGAGCAGTTCTTC.

This chain connects TRBV6-4 to TRBJ1-2, with D perhaps TRBD1 (5 bases). Germline CDR1 reads MRHNA; CDR2 reads SNTAGT. The CDR3 is 16 amino acids. V dropped 3 bases and J dropped 10 bases, with 24 bases sitting between them. Here the CDR3 reads CASSEHAGCLIHVYTF. As DNA, the CDR3 is TGTGCCAGCAGTGAACACGCAGGGTGTCTCATCCATGTCTACACCTTC.

Only a few counts were recorded for this clone. The chain recombines TRBV24-1 with TRBJ2-3; D is possibly TRBD2 (6 bases). CDR3 length equals 17 residues. Germline lookup yields CDR1 KGHDR and CDR2 SFDVKD. The V gene lost 6 bases and the J gene lost 3 bases, with 21 bases spanning the gap. The CDR3 is CATSRGAGSFRTDTQYF. In nucleotides, the CDR3 is TGTGCCACCAGTCGGGGCGCCGGGAGTTTCAGAACAGATACGCAGTATTTT.

This clone has a count of ten or more. The chain employs TRBV10-1 and TRBJ2-3; TRBD2 aligns across 14 bases. Germline CDR1 and CDR2: WNHNN and SYGVQD (reference sequence). The J segment lost 5 bases and the V segment lost 6 bases, leaving 10 bases of the junction unmatched. The CDR3 runs 17 residues. The DNA for the CDR3 is TGCGCCAGCAGCCCAGGACTAGCGGGAGGCTATAAAGATACGCAGTATTTT. Its protein product is CASSPGLAGGYKDTQYF.

This clone was observed a handful of times. The chain links TRBV27 to TRBJ2-4; no firm D call. This CDR3 spans 11 amino acids. V was clipped by 5 bases and J by 7 bases, with 6 bases between them. Germline V gives CDR1 MNHEY, CDR2 SMNVEV (reference sequence). The CDR3 bases are TGTGCCAGCAGTCAGTTTAACATTCAGTACTTC. Amino acid sequence: CASSQFNIQYF.

This clone was observed a handful of times. V and J are TRBV27 and TRBJ1-1, with D uncertain. CDR1 is MNHEY and CDR2 is SMNVEV in the germline V gene (reference sequence). The germline V and J ends were trimmed by 1 base and 3 bases, with 6 bases remaining between them. The CDR3 is 13 residues long. In DNA, the CDR3 is TGTGCCAGCAGTTTATTGCCGGACACTGAAGCTTTCTTT. Its protein product is CASSLLPDTEAFF.

Many counts were recorded for this clone. The CDR3 DNA sequence: TGCAGTGCCCCGCGGGAGACTGACAATGAGCAGTTCTTC. This codes for CSAPRETDNEQFF. The chain is built from TRBV20-1 and TRBJ2-1; 7 positions match TRBD2. J gave up 5 bases and V 6 bases, and 7 bases lay outside the gene matches. The CDR3 loop spans 13 amino acids. CDR1 and CDR2 from the germline V gene are DFQATT and SNEGSKA (reference sequence).

This clone has at least ten counts. The genes are TRBV4-2 and TRBJ2-1; 16 nucleotides match TRBD2. The germline CDR1 and CDR2 sequences are LGHNA and YNFKEQ. The junction had 5 bases not matched to a gene; V was cut back by 6 bases and J by 0 bases. The CDR3 has 18 amino acids. The CDR3 nucleotides read TGTGCCAGCAGTCCGGGACTAGCGGGAGGGCACTCCTACAATGAGCAGTTCTTC. This codes for CASSPGLAGGHSYNEQFF.

This clone was picked up many times. V gene TRBV12-3 or TRBV12-4 combines with J gene TRBJ2-7, with 7 bases fitting TRBD1. The ends lost 0 bases at V and 7 bases at J; junction bases unmatched: 3. This CDR3 has 13 amino acids. CDR3 in DNA: TGTGCCAGCAGTTTAGCAACAGGGGATGAGCAGTACTTC. This encodes CASSLATGDEQYF.

This clone was found a few times. The chain carries TRBV5-1 and TRBJ2-5; D ambiguous. Germline assignment: CDR1 SGHRS and CDR2 YFSETQ. The CDR3 totals 12 residues. Trimming took off 2 bases at V and 5 bases at J, with 7 bases between the two ends. The CDR3 sequence: CASSLQSETQYF. The CDR3 nucleotides are TGCGCCAGCAGCTTACAGTCCGAGACCCAGTACTTC.

This chain connects TRBV20-1 to TRBJ1-2; maybe TRBD1 (6 bases). Germline V CDR1 and CDR2: DFQATT, SNEGSKA (reference sequence). This CDR3 has 14 residues. With 1 base removed from V and 4 bases from J, the gap between germline ends came to 13 bases. The CDR3 bases are TGCAGTGCTAGAGGGGGGCTCGTTAGCTATGGCTACACCTTC. Translating gives CSARGGLVSYGYTF.

This clone showed up just a few times. The V gene is TRBV11-2, the J gene TRBJ2-3; 10 nucleotides line up with TRBD2. The CDR3 length is 14 residues. V lost 7 bases to trimming and J lost 1 base; unmatched junction nucleotides: 2. The germline V gene encodes CDR1 SGHAT and CDR2 FQNNGV. The CDR3 loop is CASITSGGTDTQYF. DNA of the CDR3: TGTGCCAGCATCACTAGCGGGGGCACAGATACGCAGTATTTT.